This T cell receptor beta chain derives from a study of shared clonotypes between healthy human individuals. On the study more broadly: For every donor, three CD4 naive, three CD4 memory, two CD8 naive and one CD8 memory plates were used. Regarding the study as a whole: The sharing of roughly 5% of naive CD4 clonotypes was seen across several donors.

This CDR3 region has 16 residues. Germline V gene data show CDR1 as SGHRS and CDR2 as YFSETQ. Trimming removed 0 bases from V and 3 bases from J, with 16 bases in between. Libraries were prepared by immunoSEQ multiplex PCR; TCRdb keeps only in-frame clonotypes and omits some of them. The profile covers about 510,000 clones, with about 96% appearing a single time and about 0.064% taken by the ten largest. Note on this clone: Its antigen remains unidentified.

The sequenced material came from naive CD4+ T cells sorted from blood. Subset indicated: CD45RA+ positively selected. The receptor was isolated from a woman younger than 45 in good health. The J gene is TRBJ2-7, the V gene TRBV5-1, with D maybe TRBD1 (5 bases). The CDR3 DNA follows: TGCGCCAGCAGCTTGGTAGGACAAAGCATAGGCTACGAGCAGTACTTC. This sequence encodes CASSLVGQSIGYEQYF.